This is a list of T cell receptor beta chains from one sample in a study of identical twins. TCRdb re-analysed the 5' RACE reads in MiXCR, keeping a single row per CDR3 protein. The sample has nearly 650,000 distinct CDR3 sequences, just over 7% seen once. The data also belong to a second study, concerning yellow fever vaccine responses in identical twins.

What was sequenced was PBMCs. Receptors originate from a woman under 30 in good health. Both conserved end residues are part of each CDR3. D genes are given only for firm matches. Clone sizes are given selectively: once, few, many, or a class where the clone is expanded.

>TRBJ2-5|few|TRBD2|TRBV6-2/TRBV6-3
TGTGCCAGCAGTTACTCGAATCCCTGGACTAGCGGGCCGCGACAAGAGACCCAGTACTTC
CASSYSNPWTSGPRQETQYF
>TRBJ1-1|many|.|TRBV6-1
TGTGCCAGCAGGGAGACCGGGAACACTGAAGCTTTCTTT
CASRETGNTEAFF
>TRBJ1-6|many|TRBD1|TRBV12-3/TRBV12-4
TGTGCCAGCAGTTTGGGGGACAGGGTTAATTCACCCCTCCACTTT
CASSLGDRVNSPLHF
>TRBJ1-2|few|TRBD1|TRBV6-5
TGTGCCAGCAGTTACTCGAGAGCCCAGGGACAGGGACAGGGCTACACCTTC
CASSYSRAQGQGQGYTF
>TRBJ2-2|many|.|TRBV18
TGTGCCAGCTCACCACTCTTCAGACACACCGGGGAGCTGTTTTTT
CASSPLFRHTGELFF
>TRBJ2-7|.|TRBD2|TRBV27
TGTGCCAGCAGTTCCCACTCTAGCGGAGCAACCTACGAGCAGTACTTC
CASSSHSSGATYEQYF
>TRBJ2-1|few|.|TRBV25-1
TGTGCCACCCGGTCGAGTAGCGCGAGCTCCTACAATGAGCAGTTCTTC
CATRSSSASSYNEQFF
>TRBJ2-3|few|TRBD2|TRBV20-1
TGCAGTGGAGGAGGGGGACTAGCGGGATACACAGATACGCAGTATTTT
CSGGGGLAGYTDTQYF
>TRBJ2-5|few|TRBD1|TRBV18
TGTGCCAGCTCACACCGGGGACAGGGAAGAATGGAGACCCAGTACTTC
CASSHRGQGRMETQYF
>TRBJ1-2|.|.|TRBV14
TGTGCCAGCAGTCTTCAGGGGTTGGACGGCTACACCTTC
CASSLQGLDGYTF
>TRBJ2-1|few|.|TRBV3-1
TGTGCCAGCAGCCACCAAAAGCGGGTAAGCTACAATGAGCAGTTCTTC
CASSHQKRVSYNEQFF